These 15 T cell receptor beta chains originate from one sample sequenced in a study of blood T cell repertoires in COVID-19. Clones were sequenced by immunoSEQ multiplex PCR, and TCRdb holds only the in-frame ones, with some missing. The sample carries about 270,000 clones, around 90% recorded once. The sequencing input was PBMCs or T cells enriched from blood (not recorded which). These receptor sequences come from a woman younger than 45 with acute COVID-19.

The chain carries TRBV28 and TRBJ1-6; D is possibly TRBD1 (6 bases). This CDR3 comprises 15 residues. Trimming cost V 6 bases and J 9 bases, with 18 bases left between them. Germline V gene sequence: CDR1 MDHEN, CDR2 SYDVKM. The CDR3 DNA is TGTGCCAGCAGCTCCCCACAGGGCGCAGGTTCACCCCTCCACTTT. This gives the protein CASSSPQGAGSPLHF.

This clone appeared a single time. This chain connects TRBV7-8 to TRBJ2-7, with a possible D match to TRBD2 (6 bases). Germline V gene data show CDR1 as SGHVS and CDR2 as FQNEAQ. Trimming stripped 3 bases from V and 3 bases from J, with 12 bases between. This CDR3 is built from 14 residues. The CDR3 region is CASSLGRGYYEQYF. The CDR3 DNA reads as TGTGCCAGCAGCTTGGGACGGGGGTACTACGAGCAGTACTTC.

This chain links TRBV10-3 with TRBJ2-7; 8 nucleotides agree with TRBD1. The germline V gene has CDR1 ENHRY and CDR2 SYGVKD. This CDR3 region has 13 residues. Losses at the gene ends were 4 bases for V and 5 bases for J; bases not matched to a gene: 4. CDR3 nucleotide sequence: TGTGCCATCAGTGTCGGACAGGGTAACGAGCAGTACTTC. This sequence encodes CAISVGQGNEQYF.

The V call is TRBV28, the J call TRBJ1-5; TRBD1 agrees at 8 bases. The length of the CDR3 is 15 residues. With 4 bases clipped from V and 5 bases from J, the junction kept 7 bases outside the gene matches. The germline V gene encodes CDR1 MDHEN and CDR2 SYDVKM. In nucleotides, the CDR3 is TGTGCCAGCAGTTGGCCGGACAGGGTCTATCAGCCCCAGCATTTT. As protein: CASSWPDRVYQPQHF.

V and J are TRBV6-5 and TRBJ2-1, with a possible D match to TRBD2 (6 bases). The germline V gene has CDR1 MNHEY and CDR2 SVGAGI. The CDR3 consists of 16 residues. Trimming shortened V by 0 bases and J by 6 bases, and 15 bases separated the two germline ends. This CDR3 reads CASSYSTGLSLNEQFF. In nucleotides, the CDR3 is TGTGCCAGCAGTTACTCGACCGGACTATCCCTCAATGAGCAGTTCTTC.

The J gene is TRBJ2-7, the V gene TRBV5-4, with 7 nucleotides matching TRBD2. V lost 0 bases and J lost 1; bases outside the gene matches: 7. This CDR3 comprises 16 residues. CDR1 and CDR2 from the germline V gene are SGHNT and YYREEE (reference sequence). CDR3 coding DNA: TGTGCCAGCAGCTTGGGCCGGTCTAGCGGATCCTACGAGCAGTACTTC. Its protein is CASSLGRSSGSYEQYF.

V is TRBV12-3 or TRBV12-4 and J is TRBJ2-4; 12 bases agree with TRBD2. The CDR3 consists of 13 residues. V shed 6 bases and J 13 bases; nucleotides not matched to a gene: 7. The DNA for the CDR3 is TGTGCCAGCAGCTCCTCTAGCGGGAGGGAACAGTACTTC. This sequence encodes CASSSSSGREQYF.

The V gene is TRBV6-4, the J gene TRBJ2-3, with D hard to call. The CDR3 totals 13 residues. V lost 0 bases to trimming and J lost 8 bases, with 9 bases between them. The germline V gene encodes CDR1 MRHNA and CDR2 SNTAGT. The CDR3 region has the DNA TGTGCCAGCAGTGACTCCCCCTCGGGTACGCAGTATTTT. Residues: CASSDSPSGTQYF.

V and J are TRBV4-3 and TRBJ2-7; D is possibly TRBD1 (6 bases). Germline CDR1 and CDR2: LGHNA and YSLEER. V lost 0 bases and J lost 2, with 14 bases in between. CDR3 length: 16 residues. The CDR3 region is CASSQEAQGSPYEQYF. In DNA form, the CDR3 reads TGCGCCAGCAGCCAAGAGGCCCAGGGGTCCCCCTACGAGCAGTACTTC.

J is TRBJ1-5 and V is TRBV6-5; D not certain. V lost 6 bases, J lost 5 bases, and 14 bases lay in between. Germline loops: CDR1 MNHEY, CDR2 SVGAGI. The CDR3 is 14 amino acids. CDR3 sequence (DNA): TGTGCCAGCAGGGAGGGTCTAGTGGATCAGCCCCAGCATTTT. Translated: CASREGLVDQPQHF.

The chain links TRBV28 to TRBJ1-5; a weak D match, TRBD1 (5 bases). V lost 5 bases, J lost 2 bases, and 13 bases lay in between. The germline V gene encodes CDR1 MDHEN and CDR2 SYDVKM. This CDR3 is 15 amino acids long. The CDR3 region has the DNA TGTGCCAGCAGTCCAAGGGGTTTGGGCAATCAGCCCCAGCATTTT. As protein: CASSPRGLGNQPQHF.

This clone appeared once. The V gene is TRBV7-2, the J gene TRBJ2-7; 7 bases map to TRBD1. J lost 6 bases, V lost 4 bases, and 9 bases had no gene match. Germline V gene data show CDR1 as SGHTA and CDR2 as FQGNSA. CDR3 length equals 14 residues. The CDR3 reads CASSSRDSLSEQYF. The CDR3 bases are TGTGCCAGCAGCTCCCGGGACAGTCTGTCCGAGCAGTACTTC.

As for this clone: The same CDR3 can be traced to other DNA sequences in this sample. J is TRBJ2-2 and V is TRBV7-3; tentatively, D is TRBD1 (6 bases). The germline V gene encodes CDR1 SGHTA and CDR2 FQGTGA. The length of the CDR3 is 15 residues. V was shortened by 2 bases and J by 4 bases, with 11 bases between the two germline ends. CDR3 in DNA: TGTGCCAGCAGCTTAGGGCAGGGGACCACCGGGGAGCTGTTTTTT. This sequence encodes CASSLGQGTTGELFF.

This clone was detected once. The chain employs TRBV27 and TRBJ2-7, with D possibly being TRBD1 (6 bases). Germline V gene data show CDR1 as MNHEY and CDR2 as SMNVEV (reference sequence). The CDR3 runs to 13 residues. V lost 6 bases, J lost 2 bases, and 11 bases lay in between. CDR3 loop: CASSQQGTYEQYF. CDR3 coding DNA: TGTGCCAGCAGCCAACAGGGAACCTACGAGCAGTACTTC.

This sequence joins TRBV11-2 and TRBJ1-1; 7 bases are shared with TRBD1. CDR1 is SGHAT, CDR2 FQNNGV, per germline. V was pared by 7 bases and J by 4 bases, with 18 bases of the junction left unmatched. The CDR3 extends over 17 amino acids. The CDR3 reads CASTRREDRLKRTEAFF. CDR3 coding DNA: TGTGCCAGCACCAGGCGGGAGGACAGGCTAAAACGCACTGAAGCTTTCTTT.